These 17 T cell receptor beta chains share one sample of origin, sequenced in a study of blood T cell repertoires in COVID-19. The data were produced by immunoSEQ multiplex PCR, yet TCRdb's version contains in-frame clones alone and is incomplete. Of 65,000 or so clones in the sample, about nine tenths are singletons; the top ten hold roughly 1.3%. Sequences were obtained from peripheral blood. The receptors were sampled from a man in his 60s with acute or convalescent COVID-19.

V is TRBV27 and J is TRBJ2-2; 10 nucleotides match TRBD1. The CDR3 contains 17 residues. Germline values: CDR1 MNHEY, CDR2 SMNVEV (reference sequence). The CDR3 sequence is CATKTLVRDRGLGELFF. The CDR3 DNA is TGTGCGACCAAAACTCTGGTCCGGGACAGGGGCCTCGGGGAGCTGTTTTTT.

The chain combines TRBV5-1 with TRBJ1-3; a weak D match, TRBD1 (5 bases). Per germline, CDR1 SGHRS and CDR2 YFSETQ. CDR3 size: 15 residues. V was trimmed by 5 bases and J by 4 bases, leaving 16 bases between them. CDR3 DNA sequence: TGCGCCAGCAGGTTATCAGGGATGAAAGGAAACACCATATATTTT. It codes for CASRLSGMKGNTIYF.

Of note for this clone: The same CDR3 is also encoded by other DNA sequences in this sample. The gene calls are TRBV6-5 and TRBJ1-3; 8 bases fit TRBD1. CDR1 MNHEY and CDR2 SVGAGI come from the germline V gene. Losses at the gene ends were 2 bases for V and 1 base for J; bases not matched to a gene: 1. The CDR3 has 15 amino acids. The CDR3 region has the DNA TGTGCCAGCAGTTACGGGACAGGTTCTGGAAACACCATATATTTT. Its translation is CASSYGTGSGNTIYF.

The CDR3, as DNA: TGCGCCAGCAGCCACCCGGGGACATCCAATCAGCCCCAGCATTTT. Its protein is CASSHPGTSNQPQHF. V and J are TRBV4-1 and TRBJ1-5; tentatively, D is TRBD1 (6 bases). Trimming removed 3 bases at V and 3 bases at J, with 12 bases between. Germline CDR1 is MGHRA and CDR2 is YSYEKL. The CDR3 is made up of 15 amino acids.

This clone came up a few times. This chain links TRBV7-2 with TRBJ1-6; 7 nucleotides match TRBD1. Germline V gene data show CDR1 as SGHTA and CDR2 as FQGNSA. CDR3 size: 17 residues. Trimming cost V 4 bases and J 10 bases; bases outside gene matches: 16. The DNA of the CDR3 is TGTGCCAGCAGCTCGGACAGATCGACAGGGAACAGATCACCCCTCCACTTT. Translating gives CASSSDRSTGNRSPLHF.

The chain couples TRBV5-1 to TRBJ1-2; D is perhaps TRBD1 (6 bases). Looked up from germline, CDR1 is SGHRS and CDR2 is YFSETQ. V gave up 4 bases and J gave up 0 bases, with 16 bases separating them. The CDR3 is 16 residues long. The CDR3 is CASSPSGQNTNYGYTF. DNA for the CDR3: TGCGCCAGCAGCCCGTCAGGACAGAATACTAACTATGGCTACACCTTC.

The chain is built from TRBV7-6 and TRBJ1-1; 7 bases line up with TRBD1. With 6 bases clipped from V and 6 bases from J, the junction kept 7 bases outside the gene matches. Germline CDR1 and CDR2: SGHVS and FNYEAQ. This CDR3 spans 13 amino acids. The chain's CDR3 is CASRGQKGAEAFF. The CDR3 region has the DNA TGTGCCAGCAGGGGACAGAAAGGCGCTGAAGCTTTCTTT. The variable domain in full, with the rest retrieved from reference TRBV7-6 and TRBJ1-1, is GAGVSQSPRYKVTKRGQDVALRCDPISGHVSLYWYRQALGQGPEFLTYFNYEAQQDKSGLPNDRFSAERPEGSISTLTIQRTEQRDSAMYRCASRGQKGAEAFFGQGTRLTVV.

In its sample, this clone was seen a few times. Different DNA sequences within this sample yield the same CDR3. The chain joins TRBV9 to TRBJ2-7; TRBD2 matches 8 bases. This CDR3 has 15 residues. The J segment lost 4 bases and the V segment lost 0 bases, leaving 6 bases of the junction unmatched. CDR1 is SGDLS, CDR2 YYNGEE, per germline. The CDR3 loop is CASSVGSGGLYEQYF. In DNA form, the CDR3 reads TGTGCCAGCAGCGTAGGAAGCGGGGGCTTATACGAGCAGTACTTC.

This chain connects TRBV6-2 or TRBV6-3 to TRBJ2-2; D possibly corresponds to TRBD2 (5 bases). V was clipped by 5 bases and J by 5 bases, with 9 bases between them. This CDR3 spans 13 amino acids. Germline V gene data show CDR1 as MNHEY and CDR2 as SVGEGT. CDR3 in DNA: TGTGCCAGCAGTCTGAGAGGGACCGGGGAGCTGTTTTTT. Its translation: CASSLRGTGELFF.

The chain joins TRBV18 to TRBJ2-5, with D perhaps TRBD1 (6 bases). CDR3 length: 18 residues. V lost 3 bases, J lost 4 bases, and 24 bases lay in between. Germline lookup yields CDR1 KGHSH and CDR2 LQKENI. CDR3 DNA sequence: TGTGCCAGCTCACCCATCCCTACAGGGCCCGCATTGAGAGAGACCCAGTACTTC. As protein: CASSPIPTGPALRETQYF.

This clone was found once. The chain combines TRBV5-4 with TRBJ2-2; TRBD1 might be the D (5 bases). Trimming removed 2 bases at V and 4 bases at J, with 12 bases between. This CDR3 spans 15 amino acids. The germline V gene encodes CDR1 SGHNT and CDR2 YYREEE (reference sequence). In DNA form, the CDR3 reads TGTGCCAGCAGCTTATTTGACAGATCCACCGGGGAGCTGTTTTTT. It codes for CASSLFDRSTGELFF.

In nucleotides, the CDR3 is TGCGCCAGCAGTACCCCCCAAGGTCAGGGGCACGGGGAGCTGTTTTTT. Translation: CASSTPQGQGHGELFF. The V call is TRBV5-1, the J call TRBJ2-2, with D possibly being TRBD1 (6 bases). The germline V gene encodes CDR1 SGHRS and CDR2 YFSETQ. The CDR3 is made up of 16 amino acids. The germline V and J ends were trimmed by 5 bases and 7 bases, with 21 bases remaining between them.

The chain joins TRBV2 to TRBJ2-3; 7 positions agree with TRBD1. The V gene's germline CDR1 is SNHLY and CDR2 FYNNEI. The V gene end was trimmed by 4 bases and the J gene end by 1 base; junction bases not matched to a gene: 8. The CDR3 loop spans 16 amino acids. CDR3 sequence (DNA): TGTGCCAGCAGTGTAAGGACAGGTAGGGGCACAGATACGCAGTATTTT. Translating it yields CASSVRTGRGTDTQYF.

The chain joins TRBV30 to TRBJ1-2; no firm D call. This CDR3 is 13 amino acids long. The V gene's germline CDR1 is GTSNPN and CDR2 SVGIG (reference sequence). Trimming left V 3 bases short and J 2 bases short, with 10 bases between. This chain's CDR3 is CAWSQDGNYGYTF. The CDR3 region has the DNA TGTGCCTGGAGCCAAGACGGGAACTATGGCTACACCTTC. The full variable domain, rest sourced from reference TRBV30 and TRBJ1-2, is SQTIHQWPATLVQPVGSPLSLECTVEGTSNPNLYWYRQAAGRGLQLLFYSVGIGQISSEVPQNLSASRPQDRQFILSSKKLLLSDSGFYLCAWSQDGNYGYTFGSGTRLTVV.

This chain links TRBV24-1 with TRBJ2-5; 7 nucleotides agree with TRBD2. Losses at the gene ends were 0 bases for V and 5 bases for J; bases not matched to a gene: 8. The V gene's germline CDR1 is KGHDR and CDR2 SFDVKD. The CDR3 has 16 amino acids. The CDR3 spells CATSDLFYAGVETQYF. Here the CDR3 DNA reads TGTGCCACCAGTGATTTGTTCTACGCGGGGGTTGAGACCCAGTACTTC.

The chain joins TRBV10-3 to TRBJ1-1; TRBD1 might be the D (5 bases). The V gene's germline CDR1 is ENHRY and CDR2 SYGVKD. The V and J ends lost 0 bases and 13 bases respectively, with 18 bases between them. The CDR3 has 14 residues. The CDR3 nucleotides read TGTGCCATCAGTGAGTCGAGGGATCGGGGGGGAGTTTTCTTT. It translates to CAISESRDRGGVFF.

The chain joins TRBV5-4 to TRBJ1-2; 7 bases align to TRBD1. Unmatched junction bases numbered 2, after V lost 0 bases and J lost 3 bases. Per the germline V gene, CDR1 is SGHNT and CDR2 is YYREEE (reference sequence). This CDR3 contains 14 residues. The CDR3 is CASSLAGQYYGYTF. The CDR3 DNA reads TGTGCCAGCAGCTTGGCGGGACAGTACTATGGCTACACCTTC.